These 10 T cell receptor beta chains were sequenced from one sample in a study of T-cell memory formation after mild COVID-19. MiXCR was run by TCRdb on the 5' RACE reads, yielding one entry per CDR3 protein. Of hundreds of thousands of distinct CDR3 sequences listed, 25% are singletons. Sequenced: PBMCs or a T cell subset sorted from them (not recorded which). These receptors were taken from an adult woman who had mild COVID-19 (a few samples of this study predate the infection). Cell type and time point are not known.

The CDR3 sequence: CAWSDGQSTGELFF. Here the CDR3 DNA reads TGTGCCTGGAGCGACGGACAGTCCACCGGGGAGCTGTTTTTT. The gene calls are TRBV30 and TRBJ2-2; D is perhaps TRBD1 (6 bases). Germline V lookup: CDR1 GTSNPN, CDR2 SVGIG (reference sequence). V was shortened by 3 bases and J by 4 bases, with 12 bases between the two germline ends. CDR3 length: 14 amino acids.

This clonotype occurred a few times. The V call is TRBV10-3, the J call TRBJ2-7; 7 nucleotides match TRBD1. Germline assignment: CDR1 ENHRY and CDR2 SYGVKD. CDR3 length equals 13 residues. With 8 bases clipped from V and 6 bases from J, the junction kept 10 bases outside the gene matches. The CDR3 region has the DNA TGTGCCATCGCTCCCGGGACAGAAGGCGAGCAGTACTTC. This sequence encodes CAIAPGTEGEQYF.

This clonotype was observed a handful of times. Given a much more abundant clone one base away, this may be a read error. The gene calls are TRBV5-4 and TRBJ2-5; D unresolved. Trimming stripped 4 bases from V and 3 bases from J, with 4 bases between. The CDR3 spans 11 residues. CDR1 and CDR2 (germline): SGHNT, YYREEE (reference sequence). CDR3 sequence reads: CASSIKETQYF. The CDR3 nucleotides read TGTGCCAGCAGCATTAAAGAGACCCAGTACTTC.

The gene calls are TRBV3-1 and TRBJ2-2; TRBD2 aligns across 8 bases. The CDR3 runs 14 residues. Per germline, CDR1 LGHDT and CDR2 YNNKEL (reference sequence). V lost 10 bases and J lost 4; bases outside the gene matches: 8. This chain's CDR3 is CAIGGTRGTGELFF. The CDR3 nucleotides read TGTGCCATCGGTGGGACTAGAGGCACCGGGGAGCTGTTTTTT.

This clonotype was detected only a few times. The CDR3 spells CASSSTIGRDNEQFF. As DNA, the CDR3 is TGTGCCAGCAGCTCAACAATCGGTAGGGACAATGAGCAGTTCTTC. The chain has TRBV9 and TRBJ2-1; D call uncertain. Trimming pared 4 bases from V and 5 bases from J, leaving 16 bases between. Germline V gives CDR1 SGDLS, CDR2 YYNGEE. The CDR3 extends over 15 amino acids.

This clonotype was detected a few times. This chain uses TRBV12-5 with TRBJ2-1; 10 bases fit TRBD2. After removal of 2 bases from V and 3 bases from J, the junction contained 7 bases not matched to a gene. The CDR3 extends over 17 amino acids. The germline CDR1 and CDR2 sequences are LGHNT and FRNRAP. The CDR3 DNA follows: TGTGCTAGTGGTTTGCCGCGGACTAGCGGAGACTACAATGAGCAGTTCTTC. This sequence encodes CASGLPRTSGDYNEQFF.

This clonotype was detected many times. This chain joins TRBV24-1 and TRBJ1-2; tentative D call: TRBD1 (6 bases). CDR1 and CDR2 (germline): KGHDR, SFDVKD. The V end lost 3 bases, the J end lost 2 bases, and 9 bases lay between the germline ends. This CDR3 region has 14 residues. The CDR3 bases are TGTGCCACCAGTGATCCCGGACAGAACTATGGCTACACCTTC. Translating gives CATSDPGQNYGYTF.

V usage is TRBV2 and J usage is TRBJ2-2, with TRBD1 identical over 7 bases. Germline-derived CDR1 and CDR2 are SNHLY and FYNNEI. The CDR3 contains 12 residues. V trimming: 6 bases; J trimming: 9 bases; junction bases outside the gene matches: 4. In nucleotides, the CDR3 is TGTGCCAGCAGCCAACAGGGGTGGGAGCTGTTTTTT. This sequence encodes CASSQQGWELFF.

V and J are TRBV9 and TRBJ2-1; TRBD2 is a possible D gene (5 bases). Germline CDR1 SGDLS, CDR2 YYNGEE. This CDR3 spans 14 amino acids. The ends were cut back, 2 bases at V and 8 bases at J, with 14 bases in the middle. CDR3 amino acids: CASSVRGLGDEQFF. CDR3 DNA: TGTGCCAGCAGCGTCCGGGGTTTGGGCGATGAGCAGTTCTTC.

The V call is TRBV3-1, the J call TRBJ2-5; the match to TRBD2 covers 16 bases. The CDR3 totals 17 residues. Per germline, CDR1 LGHDT and CDR2 YNNKEL (reference sequence). V shed 3 bases, J shed 5 bases, and the junction held 6 bases outside the gene matches. This CDR3 reads CASSQVGTSGGAETQYF. CDR3 nucleotides: TGTGCCAGCAGCCAGGTTGGGACTAGCGGGGGGGCGGAGACCCAGTACTTC.